The next 32 T cell receptor beta chains were all read from a single sample in a study of Graves' ophthalmopathy and Graves' hyperthyroidism. Amplification of the TCR beta CDR3 regions used RNA transcripts (as template). HTBI primers were employed in first-round RT-PCR, then a second-round multiplex PCR followed. TCRdb recomputed calls from the multiplex PCR reads with MiXCR, one row per CDR3 protein. This sample carries fewer than 400,000 distinct CDR3 sequences, about 16% of them seen once, and the ten largest clones take 1.5% to 2%. The sample comprised peripheral blood. The receptors shown here come from a woman aged 18-35 years with Graves' ophthalmopathy.

This clonotype was detected many times. The rearrangement joins TRBV29-1 to TRBJ2-7; TRBD2 aligns across 11 bases. The CDR3 loop spans 15 amino acids. The germline V gene encodes CDR1 SQVTM and CDR2 ANQGSEA. After removal of 6 bases from V and 3 bases from J, the junction contained 10 bases not matched to a gene. The CDR3 DNA sequence: TGCAGCGTGGCCACCCCTAGCGGGAGGAACTACGAGCAGTACTTC. Its translation: CSVATPSGRNYEQYF.

This clonotype was observed at least ten times. The rearrangement joins TRBV7-2 to TRBJ2-7; TRBD2 matches at 16 bases. This CDR3 contains 16 residues. Germline-derived CDR1 and CDR2 are SGHTA and FQGNSA. J gave up 6 bases and V 5 bases, and 7 bases lay outside the gene matches. CDR3 amino acids: CASSRGTSGGASEQYF. The CDR3, as DNA: TGTGCCAGCAGCCGGGGGACTAGCGGGGGGGCCTCCGAGCAGTACTTC. Full variable domain (outside the CDR3, taken from reference TRBV7-2 and TRBJ2-7): GAGVSQSPSNKVTEKGKDVELRCDPISGHTALYWYRQSLGQGLEFLIYFQGNSAPDKSGLPSDRFSAERTGGSVSTLTIQRTQQEDSAVYLCASSRGTSGGASEQYFGPGTRLTVT.

Many counts were recorded for this clonotype. The chain is built from TRBV25-1 and TRBJ2-7; D perhaps matches TRBD2 (5 bases). Between the trimmed V and J ends, which lost 1 base and 1 base, there was a span of 11 bases. The germline V gene encodes CDR1 MGHDK and CDR2 SYGVNS. The length of the CDR3 is 15 residues. The CDR3: CASSELGGSSYEQYF. For the CDR3, the DNA is TGTGCCAGCAGTGAATTAGGCGGGTCGTCCTACGAGCAGTACTTC.

This clonotype was counted at least ten times. This rearrangement joins TRBV19 to TRBJ2-7, with 7 positions matching TRBD2. CDR1 is LNHDA, CDR2 SQIVND, per germline (reference sequence). The V and J ends lost 3 bases and 4 bases, in that order; junction bases with no gene match: 3. The CDR3 length is 13 residues. The CDR3 protein is CASSISGKYEQYF. CDR3 DNA sequence: TGTGCCAGTAGTATCAGCGGGAAATACGAGCAGTACTTC.

This clonotype was recorded many times. The rearrangement uses TRBV7-2 and TRBJ2-5, with D possibly called TRBD1 or TRBD2 (5 bases each). Germline values: CDR1 SGHTA, CDR2 FQGNSA. Trimming took off 1 base at V and 4 bases at J, with 13 bases between the two ends. The CDR3 length is 15 residues. DNA for the CDR3: TGTGCCAGCAGCTTAGATAGCGCAGGGCTAGAGACCCAGTACTTC. It encodes CASSLDSAGLETQYF.

In its sample, this clonotype was seen many times. This sequence joins TRBV20-1 and TRBJ1-1; no definite D call. Per the germline V gene, CDR1 is DFQATT and CDR2 is SNEGSKA (reference sequence). Trimming left V 3 bases short and J 2 bases short, with 7 bases between. This CDR3 region has 12 residues. Here the CDR3 reads CSASHSNTEAFF. CDR3 sequence (DNA): TGCAGTGCTAGCCATTCCAACACTGAAGCTTTCTTT.

This clonotype showed up many times. The chain uses TRBV6-1 and TRBJ1-6; D possibly corresponds to TRBD1 (6 bases). Trimming cost V 11 bases and J 10 bases, with 15 bases left between them. Germline values: CDR1 MNHNS, CDR2 SASEGT. The CDR3 extends over 12 amino acids. The CDR3 is CAYGGAGSPLHF. CDR3 nucleotides: TGTGCCTACGGGGGGGCAGGGTCACCCCTCCACTTT.

In this sample, this clonotype turned up many times. This sequence joins TRBV27 and TRBJ2-4, with 16 bases identical to TRBD2. J lost 0 bases, V lost 4 bases, and 3 bases had no gene match. The CDR3 extends over 18 amino acids. Germline assignment: CDR1 MNHEY and CDR2 SMNVEV (reference sequence). CDR3 nucleotide sequence: TGTGCCAGCAGTTCCGGGACTAGCGGGAGGGTAGCCAAAAACATTCAGTACTTC. Protein product: CASSSGTSGRVAKNIQYF.

Many counts were recorded for this clonotype. This chain joins TRBV6-2 or TRBV6-3 and TRBJ2-2, with D perhaps given as TRBD1 or TRBD2 (5 bases each). Germline V gene sequence: CDR1 MNHEY, CDR2 SVGEGT. This CDR3 comprises 14 residues. The V end lost 0 bases, the J end lost 6 bases, and 8 bases lay between the germline ends. For the CDR3, the DNA is TGTGCCAGCAGTTACTCGCCGGGGCCCGGGGAGCTGTTTTTT. Its translation is CASSYSPGPGELFF.

This clonotype was observed at least ten times. The CDR3 DNA is TGCAGTGCTAGAGACCGGGACAGGAGGTACTATAATTCACCCCTCCACTTT. It encodes CSARDRDRRYYNSPLHF. The J gene is TRBJ1-6, the V gene TRBV20-1, with 8 bases aligning to TRBD1. V trimming: 0 bases; J trimming: 3 bases; junction bases outside the gene matches: 7. This CDR3 is 17 amino acids long. In germline, CDR1 is DFQATT, CDR2 SNEGSKA (reference sequence).

This clonotype was seen ten or more times. The V gene is TRBV6-2 or TRBV6-3, the J gene TRBJ2-7; no clear D. V gave up 5 bases and J gave up 0 bases, with 11 bases separating them. CDR1 and CDR2 (germline): MNHEY, SVGEGT. The CDR3 has 14 residues. The CDR3 DNA is TGTGCCAGCAGTCCTCCGATACTCTCCTACGAGCAGTACTTC. Its protein product is CASSPPILSYEQYF.

This clonotype was counted ten times or more. The V call is TRBV6-1, the J call TRBJ1-1; D is ambiguous. There are 11 residues in the CDR3. The V gene lost 10 bases and the J gene lost 5 bases, with 11 bases spanning the gap. Germline V gene data show CDR1 as MNHNS and CDR2 as SASEGT. In DNA form, the CDR3 reads TGTGCCACACACCTGAGGACTGAAGCTTTCTTT. It translates to CATHLRTEAFF.

This clonotype was seen ten or more times. The V and J genes are TRBV28 and TRBJ2-7; D call uncertain. Trimming took off 5 bases at V and 2 bases at J, with 10 bases between the two ends. Germline CDR1 is MDHEN and CDR2 is SYDVKM. The CDR3 contains 13 residues. The CDR3 DNA is TGTGCCAGCAGTGATCCGGGTACCTACGAGCAGTACTTC. Its translation is CASSDPGTYEQYF.

In this sample, this clonotype turned up many times. The chain joins TRBV30 to TRBJ1-5; TRBD1 matches at 8 bases. Per germline, CDR1 GTSNPN and CDR2 SVGIG (reference sequence). This CDR3 is built from 18 residues. The V gene end was trimmed by 2 bases and the J gene end by 4 bases; junction bases not matched to a gene: 16. CDR3 residues: CAWSLPDPGQGWNQPQHF. The DNA of the CDR3 is TGTGCCTGGAGTCTACCCGACCCTGGACAGGGATGGAATCAGCCCCAGCATTTT. Combining the CDR3 with reference TRBV30 and TRBJ1-5 gives the whole variable domain SQTIHQWPATLVQPVGSPLSLECTVEGTSNPNLYWYRQAAGRGLQLLFYSVGIGQISSEVPQNLSASRPQDRQFILSSKKLLLSDSGFYLCAWSLPDPGQGWNQPQHFGDGTRLSIL.

This clonotype was detected many times. The rearrangement uses TRBV7-2 and TRBJ2-1; a weak D match, TRBD2 (6 bases). This CDR3 spans 15 amino acids. Trimming left V 3 bases short and J 10 bases short, with 19 bases between. Per the germline V gene, CDR1 is SGHTA and CDR2 is FQGNSA. CDR3 in amino acids: CASSFPGGRNLEQFF. The CDR3, as DNA: TGTGCCAGCAGCTTTCCTGGGGGGAGGAACTTGGAGCAGTTCTTC.

This clonotype was counted many times. The chain joins TRBV5-1 to TRBJ2-2; TRBD1 or TRBD2 may be the D gene (5 bases each). Trimming left V 4 bases short and J 3 bases short, with 16 bases between. The CDR3 spans 16 residues. Germline assignment: CDR1 SGHRS and CDR2 YFSETQ. The CDR3 bases are TGCGCCAGCAGCATCTCCTTGGGGGTCTACACCGGGGAGCTGTTTTTT. It encodes CASSISLGVYTGELFF.

The chain carries TRBV12-3 or TRBV12-4 and TRBJ2-7, with D possibly being TRBD1 (6 bases). The CDR3 consists of 15 residues. The germline V and J ends were trimmed by 4 bases and 2 bases, with 15 bases remaining between them. The CDR3 bases are TGTGCCAGCAGTTCCCCCCGGGACACCACCTACGAGCAGTACTTC. Translating gives CASSSPRDTTYEQYF.

The sample holds many counts of this clonotype. The chain joins TRBV6-5 to TRBJ1-5, with a weak D call TRBD1 (5 bases). Germline CDR1 is MNHEY and CDR2 is SVGAGI. The ends were cut back, 8 bases at V and 4 bases at J, with 21 bases in the middle. The CDR3 runs 16 residues. CDR3 sequence: CASSVPIQARNQPQHF. In DNA, the CDR3 is TGTGCCAGCTCAGTACCCATACAGGCTCGAAATCAGCCCCAGCATTTT.

This clonotype was seen many times. The rearrangement links TRBV6-1 to TRBJ2-7; the D gene is possibly TRBD2 (8 bases). V shed 7 bases and J shed 6 bases, with 22 bases lying between them. CDR1 and CDR2 from the germline V gene are MNHNS and SASEGT. This CDR3 is 15 amino acids long. CDR3 region: CASTGTAGVRGEQYF. The DNA for the CDR3 is TGTGCCAGCACTGGGACAGCGGGGGTTCGAGGCGAGCAGTACTTC.

In this sample, this clonotype turned up many times. A read error may be the cause here, since a much bigger clone is one base away. The rearrangement joins TRBV25-1 to TRBJ2-6, with D unclear. Germline values: CDR1 MGHDK, CDR2 SYGVNS. The germline V and J ends were trimmed by 2 bases and 0 bases, with 2 bases remaining between them. This CDR3 is 14 amino acids long. CDR3 sequence reads: CASSEHSGANVLTF. In DNA, the CDR3 is TGTGCCAGCAGTGAACACTCTGGGGCCAACGTCCTGACTTTC.

This clonotype has at least ten counts. CDR3 in DNA: TGTGCCAGCAGTTACTCCGGTGATGGGACTTCAGCCTACGAGCAGTACTTC. It is translated as CASSYSGDGTSAYEQYF. V usage is TRBV6-5 and J usage is TRBJ2-7, with D tentatively TRBD2 (6 bases). The germline V gene has CDR1 MNHEY and CDR2 SVGAGI. CDR3 size: 17 residues. Between the trimmed V and J ends, which lost 0 bases and 2 bases, there was a span of 17 bases.

CDR3 bases: TGCAGCGTTGAGGGTAACAGACCCTATGGCTACACCTTC. It codes for CSVEGNRPYGYTF. The rearrangement joins TRBV29-1 to TRBJ1-2; D gene ambiguous. CDR1 is SQVTM and CDR2 is ANQGSEA in the germline V gene. This CDR3 is built from 13 residues. With 3 bases removed from V and 4 bases from J, the gap between germline ends came to 12 bases.

For this clonotype: A junction end diverges from the germline sequence, so it may reflect a read error. The V call is TRBV24-1, the J call TRBJ2-7; possible D gene TRBD2, 5 bases. The CDR3 sequence is 12 residues long. Germline CDR1 reads KGHDR; CDR2 reads SFDVKD. For the CDR3, the DNA is TGTGCCAGCAGTTTCGGGAAATACGAGCAGTACTTC. It yields the protein CASSFGKYEQYF.

V is TRBV12-3 or TRBV12-4 and J is TRBJ2-2; D perhaps matches TRBD2 (6 bases). V dropped 7 bases and J dropped 1 base, with 16 bases sitting between them. The CDR3 covers 16 residues. The CDR3: CASTDTSRKNTGELFF. The CDR3 coding sequence is TGTGCCAGCACCGATACTAGCCGTAAGAACACCGGGGAGCTGTTTTTT.

This clonotype showed up many times. This sequence joins TRBV7-9 and TRBJ2-5; D gene uncertain. The CDR3 spans 13 residues. Trimming pared 1 base from V and 5 bases from J, leaving 8 bases between. The germline CDR1 and CDR2 sequences are SEHNR and FQNEAQ (reference sequence). CDR3 sequence reads: CASSLEERETQYF. The CDR3 nucleotides are TGTGCCAGCAGCTTAGAGGAGAGGGAGACCCAGTACTTC.

The chain employs TRBV6-1 and TRBJ1-5; no clear D. The CDR3 is 13 amino acids. Trimming stripped 1 base from V and 7 bases from J, with 8 bases between. Per the germline V gene, CDR1 is MNHNS and CDR2 is SASEGT. This CDR3 reads CASSEVPEQPQHF. As DNA, the CDR3 is TGTGCCAGCAGTGAAGTACCCGAACAGCCCCAGCATTTT.

The table lists this clonotype with many counts. This chain connects TRBV24-1 to TRBJ1-5; possible D gene TRBD1, 5 bases. The V end lost 6 bases, the J end lost 0 bases, and 8 bases lay between the germline ends. Germline lookup yields CDR1 KGHDR and CDR2 SFDVKD. The CDR3 is 14 amino acids. The CDR3 coding sequence is TGTGCCACCAGTAGGGGTAGTAGCAATCAGCCCCAGCATTTT. As protein: CATSRGSSNQPQHF.

This clonotype was counted many times. The V gene is TRBV27, the J gene TRBJ1-1, with D uncertain. This CDR3 region has 13 residues. With 5 bases removed from V and 5 bases from J, the gap between germline ends came to 12 bases. Per germline, CDR1 MNHEY and CDR2 SMNVEV (reference sequence). CDR3 sequence: CASSRESRTEAFF. In DNA form, the CDR3 reads TGTGCCAGCAGTCGGGAGTCGCGGACTGAAGCTTTCTTT.

The chain combines TRBV11-1 with TRBJ1-2; tentatively, D is TRBD1 (6 bases). CDR3 length equals 13 residues. V lost 4 bases and J 5 bases, leaving 11 bases between the germline ends. Germline CDR1 SGHAT, CDR2 FQDESV (reference sequence). The CDR3 DNA follows: TGTGCCAGCAGCTGGGGGCTGACGTATGGCTACACCTTC. Translation: CASSWGLTYGYTF.

This clonotype was counted ten times or more. This chain uses TRBV29-1 with TRBJ1-1; tentative D call: TRBD1 (6 bases). V was shortened by 0 bases and J by 6 bases, with 29 bases between the two germline ends. The CDR3 is made up of 19 amino acids. Germline CDR1 and CDR2: SQVTM and ANQGSEA. CDR3 in amino acids: CSVEDQSLVGGAWIPEAFF. DNA for the CDR3: TGCAGCGTTGAAGATCAGTCTCTAGTAGGGGGGGCATGGATCCCTGAAGCTTTCTTT.

Ten or more counts support this clonotype. J is TRBJ2-5 and V is TRBV12-3 or TRBV12-4; D may correspond to TRBD1 or TRBD2 (6 bases each). V lost 1 base and J 1 base, leaving 16 bases between the germline ends. This CDR3 contains 17 residues. The CDR3 region is CASSLVPSRGPQETQYF. CDR3 nucleotides: TGTGCCAGCAGTTTAGTACCATCCCGGGGGCCCCAAGAGACCCAGTACTTC.

This clonotype has a count of ten or more. The genes are TRBV30 and TRBJ1-5; TRBD1 might be the D (5 bases). CDR1 and CDR2 from the germline V gene are GTSNPN and SVGIG (reference sequence). The V and J ends lost 4 bases and 4 bases respectively, with 14 bases between them. The CDR3 has 14 residues. The CDR3 is CAWNRDGANQPQHF. The CDR3 region has the DNA TGTGCCTGGAATAGGGACGGGGCGAATCAGCCCCAGCATTTT.